These T cell receptor beta chains were read from a single sample in a study of blood T cells in healthy people across ages. TCRdb itself ran the 5' RACE reads through MiXCR, one entry per CDR3 protein. The table has 800,000 to 950,000 distinct CDR3 sequences, under 40% seen once; the top ten hold over 10%. The sample was blood. Source of these receptors: a man aged 18 to 30 in good health. Both conserved end residues are part of each CDR3. D genes are given only for firm matches. A clone size is listed for some rows: how often the clone was seen (once, few, many), or a class if it is expanded.

v_call,clone_size,d_call,j_call,cdr3_aa,cdr3_nt
TRBV5-6,few,TRBD2,TRBJ2-1,CARKKRGHNEQFF,TGTGCAAGAAAAAAGCGGGGACACAATGAGCAGTTCTTC
TRBV7-9,once,.,TRBJ2-1,CASSLGQYDEQFF,TGTGCCAGCAGCTTAGGCCAATACGATGAGCAGTTCTTC
TRBV12-3/TRBV12-4,few,.,TRBJ2-5,CASSSGGAGGRETQYF,TGTGCCAGCAGTTCCGGGGGAGCAGGGGGTCGAGAGACCCAGTACTTC
TRBV7-3,.,.,TRBJ2-7,CASSSDPNSYNEQYF,TGTGCCAGCAGCTCCGACCCCAATTCCTACAATGAGCAGTACTTC
TRBV24-1,.,.,TRBJ2-2,CATSNPGGANTGELFF,TGTGCCACCAGTAACCCGGGGGGCGCGAACACCGGGGAGCTGTTTTTT
TRBV12-3/TRBV12-4,.,.,TRBJ1-1,CASSFWGRDTEAFF,TGTGCCAGCAGTTTCTGGGGGCGGGACACTGAAGCTTTCTTT
TRBV5-1,few,.,TRBJ2-3,CASSSALDTDTQYF,TGCGCCAGCAGCTCCGCCCTAGACACAGATACGCAGTATTTT
TRBV20-1,.,.,TRBJ1-1,CSAREALRGSTEAFF,TGCAGTGCTAGAGAAGCCTTACGGGGGAGCACTGAAGCTTTCTTT
TRBV7-9,.,TRBD1,TRBJ1-1,CASSPGQVRQAFF,TGTGCCAGCAGCCCGGGACAGGTCCGTCAAGCTTTCTTT
TRBV7-3,.,.,TRBJ2-3,CASSPSHIDTQYF,TGTGCCAGCAGCCCTAGTCACATAGATACGCAGTATTTT
TRBV28,few,.,TRBJ1-1,CASTGVWNTEAFF,TGTGCCTCCACGGGAGTATGGAACACTGAAGCTTTCTTT
TRBV12-3/TRBV12-4,.,.,TRBJ2-7,CASSFHWVGETRYF,TGTGCCAGCAGTTTTCATTGGGTTGGGGAGACCCGGTACTTC
TRBV2,.,.,TRBJ2-6,CASTLGGGANVLTF,TGTGCCAGCACCCTCGGGGGTGGGGCCAACGTCCTGACTTTC
TRBV20-1,few,TRBD2,TRBJ2-5,CSARAIWTSGGEKETQYF,TGCAGTGCTAGAGCGATTTGGACTAGCGGGGGTGAGAAAGAGACCCAGTACTTC
TRBV7-2,.,.,TRBJ2-3,CASSLGGGQRSPDTQYF,TGTGCCAGCAGCTTAGGCGGCGGACAAAGAAGCCCAGATACGCAGTATTTT
TRBV20-1,.,TRBD1,TRBJ2-1,CSATPGTGLRNEQFF,TGCAGTGCTACCCCCGGGACAGGGTTGCGCAATGAGCAGTTCTTC
TRBV5-1,few,.,TRBJ2-7,CASSLVSGVNYEQYF,TGCGCCAGCAGCTTGGTTAGCGGCGTTAACTACGAGCAGTACTTC
TRBV7-2,.,TRBD1,TRBJ2-1,CASSLVADRNYNEQFF,TGTGCCAGCAGCTTAGTTGCGGACAGGAACTACAATGAGCAGTTCTTC
TRBV29-1,.,.,TRBJ2-3,CSVKRGGSGTDTQYF,TGCAGCGTCAAGAGGGGAGGATCGGGGACAGATACGCAGTATTTT
TRBV25-1,.,.,TRBJ2-7,CASSEYDPPTYNEQYF,TGTGCCAGCAGTGAATATGACCCACCGACCTACAATGAGCAGTACTTC
TRBV5-6,few,TRBD1,TRBJ1-1,CASRYRDRGNTEAFF,TGTGCCAGCAGATACCGGGACAGGGGGAACACTGAAGCTTTCTTT
TRBV3-1,.,.,TRBJ2-7,CASSQVEGGGSYNEQYF,TGTGCCAGCAGCCAAGTTGAAGGAGGGGGATCCTACAATGAGCAGTACTTC
TRBV7-2,.,.,TRBJ1-5,CASSPALDNQPQHF,TGTGCCAGCAGCCCAGCATTAGACAATCAGCCCCAGCATTTT
TRBV15,.,TRBD2,TRBJ2-3,CATSRGTSGVPDTQYF,TGTGCCACCAGCAGAGGGACTAGCGGGGTCCCAGATACGCAGTATTTT
TRBV4-3,few,.,TRBJ2-3,CASSQESGQFTDTQYF,TGCGCCAGCAGCCAAGAGAGCGGACAGTTCACAGATACGCAGTATTTT
TRBV20-1,.,.,TRBJ1-1,CSARGLSEAFF,TGCAGTGCTAGAGGACTCTCTGAAGCTTTCTTT
TRBV20-1,.,TRBD1,TRBJ2-4,CSARDRQGLNIQYF,TGCAGTGCTAGAGACAGACAGGGTCTAAACATTCAGTACTTC
TRBV29-1,.,.,TRBJ1-3,CSVDSPERSGNTIYF,TGCAGCGTTGATTCGCCAGAACGCTCTGGAAACACCATATATTTT
TRBV5-1,many,.,TRBJ2-3,CASSQREGLVTDTQYF,TGCGCCAGCAGCCAACGAGAGGGGCTAGTGACAGATACGCAGTATTTT
TRBV20-1,many,TRBD1,TRBJ2-7,CSVKTGQSSYEQYF,TGCAGTGTCAAGACAGGGCAAAGCTCCTACGAGCAGTACTTC
TRBV12-3/TRBV12-4,few,.,TRBJ2-7,CASSTTFYNEQYF,TGTGCCAGCTCGACAACCTTCTACAATGAGCAGTACTTC
TRBV10-3,.,TRBD2,TRBJ2-1,CAIRRTSGANEQFF,TGTGCCATCAGACGGACTAGCGGGGCCAATGAGCAGTTCTTC
TRBV9,once,TRBD2,TRBJ2-7,CASSVLAGSSYEQYF,TGTGCCAGCAGCGTCTTAGCGGGGAGCTCCTACGAGCAGTACTTC
TRBV9,.,TRBD1,TRBJ1-1,CASARTGGANTEAFF,TGTGCCAGCGCCCGAACAGGGGGTGCGAACACTGAAGCTTTCTTT
TRBV20-1,.,.,TRBJ2-3,CSPWLAGPDTQYF,TGCAGTCCCTGGCTAGCAGGCCCAGATACGCAGTATTTT
TRBV25-1,few,.,TRBJ2-1,CASSEYALWDLRGEQFF,TGTGCCAGCAGTGAATATGCCCTATGGGATTTAAGAGGGGAGCAGTTCTTC